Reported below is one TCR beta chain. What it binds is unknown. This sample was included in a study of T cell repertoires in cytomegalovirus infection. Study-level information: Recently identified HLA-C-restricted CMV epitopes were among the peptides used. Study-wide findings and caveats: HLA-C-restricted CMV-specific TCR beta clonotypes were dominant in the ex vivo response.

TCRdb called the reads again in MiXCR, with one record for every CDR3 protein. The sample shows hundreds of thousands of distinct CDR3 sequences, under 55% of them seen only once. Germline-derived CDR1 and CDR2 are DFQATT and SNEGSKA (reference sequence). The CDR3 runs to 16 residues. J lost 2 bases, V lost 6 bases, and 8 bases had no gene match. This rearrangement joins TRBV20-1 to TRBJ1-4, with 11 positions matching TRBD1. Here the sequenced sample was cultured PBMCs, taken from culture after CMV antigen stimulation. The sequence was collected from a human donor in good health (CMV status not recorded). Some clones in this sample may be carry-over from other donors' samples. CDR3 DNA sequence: TGCAGTGCCCCGGGACAGGGGGGGGCCACTAATGAAAAACTGTTTTTT. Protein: CSAPGQGGATNEKLFF.